A single T cell receptor beta chain is shown here with its context. Its antigen is undetermined. The data derive from a study of pediatric ulcerative colitis. Points from the study as a whole: Repertoires came from total lymphocyte DNA, so rare subsets like regulatory T cells may be missed.

The V gene lost 8 bases and the J gene lost 5 bases, with 15 bases spanning the gap. The CDR3 extends over 13 amino acids. CDR1 is SNHLY and CDR2 is FYNNEI in the germline V gene. The assay was immunoSEQ multiplex PCR, and TCRdb's table has in-frame clones only and misses some. The sample records tens of thousands of clones, around 80% being singletons. The gene calls are TRBV2 and TRBJ1-1, with a tentative D call TRBD1 (6 bases). Sequencing used blood. This clonotype originated in a boy aged 10-17 years with moderate ulcerative colitis. CDR3 nucleotides: TGTGCCAGCGTATCGGGGGGGCTGACTGAAGCTTTCTTT. Its translation: CASVSGGLTEAFF.